The clone carrying this TCR beta chain was found many times. Its antigen remains unidentified. This sample stems from a study of glioma-infiltrating T cells. Using RNA template, CDR3s of TCR alpha and beta were amplified with iRepertoire arm-PCR. MiXCR was run by TCRdb on the multiplex PCR reads, yielding one entry per CDR3 protein. Seen here are fewer than 200,000 distinct CDR3 sequences, more than 25% observed once, and the top ten hold roughly 21%. Study-wide points: Above-expected tissue-blood divergence occurred in all gliomas, most in low-grade ones.

The CDR3 is 17 residues long. V was clipped by 4 bases and J by 2 bases; unmatched bases: 5. Germline lookup yields CDR1 SGHTA and CDR2 FQGNSA. The source material was glioma tissue, nonneoplastic brain tissue, or PBMCs (not recorded which). This clonotype was sampled from a human donor with low-grade glioma or glioblastoma, undergoing nonglioma brain surgery, or in good health (not recorded which). The chain links TRBV7-2 to TRBJ2-6; the match to TRBD2 covers 10 bases. CDR3 bases: TGTGCCAGCAGCTCCGGACTAGCGGTAGCTGGGGCCAACGTCCTGACTTTC. Translated: CASSSGLAVAGANVLTF.